The clone carrying this T cell receptor (beta chain) was detected once. Profiling relied on immunoSEQ multiplex PCR, and the TCRdb table lists in-frame clones only, not all of them. The table records some 77,000 clones, roughly 91% of them present only once. This sample is drawn from a study of T cell changes during pregnancy in multiple sclerosis. This TCR derives from a female donor in good health, enrolled as a control in a pregnancy study. Material: peripheral blood, obtained after pregnancy.

CDR3 bases: TGTGCCAGCTCCCCGGGGTTTCTCACCTCTGGAAACACCATATATTTT. Translation gives CASSPGFLTSGNTIYF. The chain links TRBV19 to TRBJ1-3; D remains ambiguous. The CDR3 loop spans 16 amino acids. Deletions cut 9 bases from V and 0 bases from J, with 18 bases between. The germline V gene has CDR1 LNHDA and CDR2 SQIVND (reference sequence). The full variable domain, with the rest looked up from reference TRBV19 and TRBJ1-3, is DGGITQSPKYLFRKEGQNVTLSCEQNLNHDAMYWYRQDPGQGLRLIYYSQIVNDFQKGDIAEGYSVSREKKESFPLTVTSAQKNPTAFYLCASSPGFLTSGNTIYFGEGSWLTVV.